This TCR beta chain was recovered during a study of cytomegalovirus exposure and HLA in healthy donors. Study-wide context: HLA-typed donors were the source of about 85 million unique TCRs, which an early data release held. Points from the study as a whole: The listing of 150 to 200 TCR beta chains classed them as cytomegalovirus-associated. In a later analysis, productive TCRs from donors in an Asian-associated ancestry cluster reportedly carried fewer N-insertions than the cohort mean.

Remarks on this clone: Its antigen is undetermined.

PCR involved 60 Vbeta and 13 Jbeta primers. Only in-frame clones appear in the TCRdb table, and some are missing; sequencing was by immunoSEQ multiplex PCR. The repertoire holds fewer than 150,000 clones, with 70% to 75% as singletons. CDR1 is SGHAT and CDR2 is FQNNGV in the germline V gene. This CDR3 comprises 16 residues. Trimming took 0 bases from V and 5 from J; bases not matched to a gene: 6. Source material: PBMCs. This receptor was obtained from a human donor in good health. The chain employs TRBV11-2 and TRBJ2-5, with TRBD2 matching over 10 bases. This CDR3 is CASSLDALAGLETQYF. The CDR3 DNA reads as TGTGCCAGCAGCTTAGACGCACTAGCGGGGTTGGAGACCCAGTACTTC.